The next 28 T cell receptor beta chains were all read from a single sample in a study of blood T cell repertoires in COVID-19. The repertoire was sequenced with immunoSEQ multiplex PCR; TCRdb's copy has only in-frame clones and lacks some. The sample consists of about 130,000 clones, about four fifths of them appearing once. Sequencing was performed on peripheral blood. These receptors were obtained from a man between 60 and 75 years old with acute or convalescent COVID-19.

The chain has TRBV18 and TRBJ2-3; TRBD2 might be the D (6 bases). Per germline, CDR1 KGHSH and CDR2 LQKENI. The CDR3 extends over 14 amino acids. V shed 3 bases and J shed 3 bases, with 10 bases lying between them. DNA of the CDR3: TGTGCCAGCTCACCTTTGGAGGGGACAGATACGCAGTATTTT. This codes for CASSPLEGTDTQYF. Based on the CDR3 plus reference TRBV18 and TRBJ2-3, the full variable domain is NAGVMQNPRHLVRRRGQEARLRCSPMKGHSHVYWYRQLPEEGLKFMVYLQKENIIDESGMPKERFSAEFPKEGPSILRIQQVVRGDSAAYFCASSPLEGTDTQYFGPGTRLTVL.

V usage is TRBV7-9 and J usage is TRBJ1-5; D not resolved. Germline V gene data show CDR1 as SEHNR and CDR2 as FQNEAQ (reference sequence). Trimming left V 5 bases short and J 4 bases short, with 12 bases between. The CDR3 totals 14 residues. The CDR3: CASSPYSENQPQHF. The CDR3 region has the DNA TGTGCCAGCAGCCCTTATTCTGAGAATCAGCCCCAGCATTTT.

The gene calls are TRBV3-1 (or the pseudogene TRBV3-2) and TRBJ1-3; no definite D call. V lost 1 base to trimming and J lost 4 bases, with 5 bases between them. This CDR3 has 13 residues. Germline V gene sequence: CDR1 LGHDT, CDR2 YNNKEL (reference sequence). CDR3 nucleotides: TGTGCCAGCAGCCAAGCCCGGGGAAACACCATATATTTT. Its protein product is CASSQARGNTIYF.

The V gene is TRBV5-1, the J gene TRBJ2-5, with D unclear. The CDR3 has 12 amino acids. The V and J ends lost 5 bases and 1 base respectively, with 6 bases between them. CDR1 is SGHRS and CDR2 is YFSETQ in the germline V gene. CDR3 in DNA: TGCGCCAGCAGAGAAGCCCAAGAGACCCAGTACTTC. This gives the protein CASREAQETQYF.

This clone came up a few times. V and J are TRBV3-1 (or the pseudogene TRBV3-2) and TRBJ1-1; tentative D call: TRBD1 (5 bases). V lost 1 base, J lost 6 bases, and 15 bases lay in between. This CDR3 is 15 amino acids long. Germline CDR1 reads LGHDT; CDR2 reads YNNKEL (reference sequence). CDR3 loop: CASSQVAQGFSEAFF. CDR3 sequence (DNA): TGTGCCAGCAGCCAAGTGGCTCAGGGCTTTTCTGAAGCTTTCTTT.

The J gene is TRBJ2-3, the V gene TRBV28; D possibly corresponds to TRBD1 (7 bases). This CDR3 is 15 amino acids long. Per the germline V gene, CDR1 is MDHEN and CDR2 is SYDVKM. V was clipped by 4 bases and J by 3 bases, with 14 bases between them. CDR3: CASSSLTGRTDTQYF. As DNA, the CDR3 is TGTGCCAGCAGTTCTTTGACAGGGAGGACAGATACGCAGTATTTT.

This chain uses TRBV6-2 or TRBV6-3 with TRBJ2-1; no clear D gene. Germline loops: CDR1 MNHEY, CDR2 SVGEGT. V lost 0 bases, J lost 3 bases, and 12 bases lay in between. The CDR3 extends over 16 amino acids. The CDR3 protein is CASSYSTVRNYNEQFF. The CDR3 region has the DNA TGTGCCAGCAGTTACTCGACCGTGCGGAACTACAATGAGCAGTTCTTC.

The chain couples TRBV18 to TRBJ2-2; D call uncertain. V lost 3 bases and J 5 bases, leaving 7 bases between the germline ends. Looked up from germline, CDR1 is KGHSH and CDR2 is LQKENI. The CDR3 contains 13 residues. The CDR3 is CASSPRATGELFF. In nucleotides, the CDR3 is TGTGCCAGCTCACCTAGAGCAACCGGGGAGCTGTTTTTT.

This clone was recorded a few times. The chain couples TRBV11-2 to TRBJ2-1; 11 bases align to TRBD2. The CDR3 is 16 amino acids. Germline V gene sequence: CDR1 SGHAT, CDR2 FQNNGV. Unmatched junction bases numbered 7, after V lost 1 base and J lost 8 bases. CDR3 residues: CASSLASSGRAHEQFF. The CDR3 nucleotides read TGTGCCAGCAGCTTAGCGAGTAGCGGGAGGGCCCATGAGCAGTTCTTC.

The chain has TRBV28 and TRBJ2-3, with 10 bases identical to TRBD2. Germline V gene sequence: CDR1 MDHEN, CDR2 SYDVKM. This CDR3 comprises 17 residues. After removal of 4 bases from V and 3 bases from J, the junction contained 10 bases not matched to a gene. The CDR3 reads CASSSIPLAGATDTQYF. CDR3 in DNA: TGTGCCAGCAGTTCCATTCCCCTAGCGGGAGCTACAGATACGCAGTATTTT.

The chain couples TRBV7-3 to TRBJ1-1; no firm D call. The germline gives CDR1 SGHTA, CDR2 FQGTGA. The CDR3 contains 15 residues. V was trimmed by 2 bases and J by 1 base, leaving 11 bases between them. The CDR3 coding sequence is TGTGCCAGCAGCTTATATGGCATTGCGAACACTGAAGCTTTCTTT. Protein sequence: CASSLYGIANTEAFF.

CDR3 in DNA: TGTGCCAGCAGCTTAGCGGGGACTAGCTCCCTGAGGAGAGATACGCAGTATTTT. It encodes CASSLAGTSSLRRDTQYF. The gene calls are TRBV7-2 and TRBJ2-3, with 9 bases matching TRBD2. After removal of 0 bases from V and 5 bases from J, the junction contained 12 bases not matched to a gene. Looked up from germline, CDR1 is SGHTA and CDR2 is FQGNSA. The CDR3 loop spans 18 amino acids.

This clone was recorded only once. The V and J genes are TRBV28 and TRBJ2-1; maybe TRBD2 (7 bases). Germline V gene lookup returns CDR1 MDHEN and CDR2 SYDVKM. Trimming stripped 6 bases from V and 0 bases from J, with 15 bases between. The CDR3 is made up of 16 amino acids. DNA of the CDR3: TGTGCCAGCAGCCCCCGGGGGGCGGTCTCCTACAATGAGCAGTTCTTC. This gives the protein CASSPRGAVSYNEQFF.

The chain combines TRBV5-8 with TRBJ1-2, with D maybe TRBD1 (6 bases). The V gene's germline CDR1 is SGHTS and CDR2 YDEGEE. Deletions cut 5 bases from V and 2 bases from J, with 13 bases between. The CDR3 has 14 residues. CDR3 in DNA: TGTGCCAGCAGTTTACAGGGTCGAAACTATGGCTACACCTTC. Its protein product is CASSLQGRNYGYTF.

This clone was counted only a few times. This sequence joins TRBV24-1 and TRBJ1-1, with D possibly being TRBD1 (5 bases). Trimming removed 7 bases from V and 0 bases from J, with 8 bases in between. Germline-derived CDR1 and CDR2 are KGHDR and SFDVKD. The CDR3 loop spans 13 amino acids. The CDR3 bases are TGTGCCACCAGGGCGGGGGTGAACACTGAAGCTTTCTTT. Encoded protein: CATRAGVNTEAFF.

The rearrangement uses TRBV28 and TRBJ2-7; D possibly corresponds to TRBD2 (6 bases). The CDR3 sequence is 13 residues long. Trimming removed 5 bases from V and 2 bases from J, with 10 bases in between. CDR1 is MDHEN and CDR2 is SYDVKM in the germline V gene. The CDR3 reads CASSRTIPYEQYF. The CDR3 nucleotides read TGTGCCAGCAGTCGGACTATACCCTACGAGCAGTACTTC.

The chain combines TRBV18 with TRBJ2-3, with TRBD2 matching over 11 bases. CDR1 is KGHSH, CDR2 LQKENI, per germline. Trimming cost V 8 bases and J 1 base; bases outside gene matches: 8. The CDR3 contains 16 residues. For the CDR3, the DNA is TGTGCCAGCAAAGTAGCGGGAGGGCCGGGCACAGATACGCAGTATTTT. As protein: CASKVAGGPGTDTQYF.

This rearrangement joins TRBV7-2 to TRBJ2-3; TRBD1 matches at 8 bases. CDR1 is SGHTA and CDR2 is FQGNSA in the germline V gene. The ends lost 5 bases at V and 5 bases at J; junction bases unmatched: 12. The CDR3 is 16 residues long. The CDR3 here is CASSPQGVVSRDTQYF. The CDR3, as DNA: TGTGCCAGCAGCCCACAGGGGGTGGTTAGCCGAGATACGCAGTATTTT.

This clone came up once. The rearrangement joins TRBV14 to TRBJ2-1; 9 nucleotides line up with TRBD2. Germline trimming cut 6 bases from V and 2 bases from J; bases unmatched to any gene: 5. In germline, CDR1 is SGHDN, CDR2 FVKESK. This CDR3 has 15 residues. CDR3 region: CASSHSSGTYNEQFF. CDR3 in DNA: TGTGCCAGCAGTCACTCTAGCGGGACCTACAATGAGCAGTTCTTC.

The rearrangement links TRBV6-5 to TRBJ2-3, with 8 positions matching TRBD1. CDR1 and CDR2 from the germline V gene are MNHEY and SVGAGI. Trimming at V came to 7 bases and at J to 5 bases, leaving 8 bases not matched to a gene. The CDR3 is made up of 14 amino acids. CDR3: CASTQRDRLDTQYF. CDR3 DNA sequence: TGTGCCAGCACCCAAAGGGACAGGCTAGATACGCAGTATTTT.

The V call is TRBV9, the J call TRBJ2-7, with TRBD1 matching over 8 bases. The V and J ends lost 0 bases and 3 bases, in that order; junction bases with no gene match: 5. The CDR3 consists of 15 residues. Germline assignment: CDR1 SGDLS and CDR2 YYNGEE. In DNA form, the CDR3 reads TGTGCCAGCAGCGTAGCGTTGGGGACAGGCTACGAGCAGTACTTC. It translates to CASSVALGTGYEQYF.

J is TRBJ1-1 and V is TRBV28, with TRBD1 as a possible D gene (6 bases). Germline values: CDR1 MDHEN, CDR2 SYDVKM. V lost 5 bases, J lost 6 bases, and 16 bases lay in between. The CDR3 length is 14 residues. The CDR3 region is CASSVGQGRAEAFF. The CDR3 bases are TGTGCCAGCAGTGTGGGCCAGGGGAGGGCTGAAGCTTTCTTT.

V gene TRBV7-3 combines with J gene TRBJ2-1; D is perhaps TRBD1 (6 bases). The CDR3 loop spans 15 amino acids. Germline V gene sequence: CDR1 SGHTA, CDR2 FQGTGA. The V end lost 5 bases, the J end lost 1 base, and 12 bases lay between the germline ends. CDR3 sequence (DNA): TGTGCCAGCAGCCCAGACAGGAGTTCCTACAATGAGCAGTTCTTC. Its translation is CASSPDRSSYNEQFF.

This chain joins TRBV5-1 and TRBJ2-1, with 7 bases aligning to TRBD2. Germline V gene sequence: CDR1 SGHRS, CDR2 YFSETQ. Trimming removed 4 bases from V and 4 bases from J; junction bases left unmatched: 5. This CDR3 has 14 residues. The CDR3 sequence is CASSVGGRYNEQFF. CDR3 sequence (DNA): TGCGCCAGCAGCGTGGGAGGGCGGTACAATGAGCAGTTCTTC.

This chain connects TRBV5-1 to TRBJ2-2; tentative D call: TRBD2 (6 bases). CDR1 and CDR2 (germline): SGHRS, YFSETQ. The V end lost 4 bases, the J end lost 3 bases, and 13 bases lay between the germline ends. There are 15 residues in the CDR3. The CDR3 bases are TGCGCCAGCAGCCCAAGGGACTCCTACACCGGGGAGCTGTTTTTT. It is translated as CASSPRDSYTGELFF. The full variable domain, with the rest looked up from reference TRBV5-1 and TRBJ2-2, is KAGVTQTPRYLIKTRGQQVTLSCSPISGHRSVSWYQQTPGQGLQFLFEYFSETQRNKGNFPGRFSGRQFSNSRSEMNVSTLELGDSALYLCASSPRDSYTGELFFGEGSRLTVL.

In this sample, this clone turned up a few times. The gene calls are TRBV19 and TRBJ1-3; weak D call: TRBD1 (5 bases). The ends were cut back, 1 base at V and 0 bases at J, with 10 bases in the middle. Germline values: CDR1 LNHDA, CDR2 SQIVND (reference sequence). The CDR3 is 16 residues long. CDR3 in amino acids: CASSIGGRRSGNTIYF. CDR3 bases: TGTGCCAGTAGTATAGGGGGCAGACGCTCTGGAAACACCATATATTTT. The whole variable domain, filled in from reference TRBV19 and TRBJ1-3, reads DGGITQSPKYLFRKEGQNVTLSCEQNLNHDAMYWYRQDPGQGLRLIYYSQIVNDFQKGDIAEGYSVSREKKESFPLTVTSAQKNPTAFYLCASSIGGRRSGNTIYFGEGSWLTVV.

The chain links TRBV5-1 to TRBJ1-6; TRBD1 agrees at 7 bases. V lost 2 bases, J lost 8 bases, and 7 bases stayed unmatched. In germline, CDR1 is SGHRS, CDR2 YFSETQ. The length of the CDR3 is 15 residues. As DNA, the CDR3 is TGCGCCAGCAGCTTTTCCGGACAGGACCATTCACCCCTCCACTTT. It specifies CASSFSGQDHSPLHF.

This clone was seen just once. The gene calls are TRBV6-5 and TRBJ2-7, with 7 nucleotides matching TRBD2. The V gene's germline CDR1 is MNHEY and CDR2 SVGAGI. The CDR3 has 15 amino acids. V was pared by 2 bases and J by 4 bases, with 8 bases of the junction left unmatched. The CDR3 DNA sequence: TGTGCCAGCAGTTACGCGCGGGGGAGAACTTACGAGCAGTACTTC. The encoded protein is CASSYARGRTYEQYF.